The rows below give T cell receptor beta chains drawn from one sample of a study of graft-versus-host responses after intestinal transplantation. Clones were read by immunoSEQ multiplex PCR, and TCRdb kept only the in-frame ones, dropping some. The sample shows 9,400 or so clones, 30% to 40% of them seen only once. Sequenced here: alloreactive CD4+ T cells from a mixed lymphocyte reaction culture, sampled before intestinal transplant. The receptors here all came from a human patient who received an intestinal transplant. The CDR3 runs from the conserved cysteine through the conserved F or W. Fields, in order: D gene, clone size, V gene, J gene, CDR3 protein, CDR3 DNA. D genes are given only for firm matches. The size of a clone is reported for some rows only, either as once, few or many, or as a class for expanded clones.

d_call: TRBD2
clone_size: few
v_call: TRBV6-1
j_call: TRBJ2-7
cdr3_aa: CASSVAGDREQYF
cdr3_nt: TGTGCCAGCAGTGTAGCGGGAGACCGGGAGCAGTACTTC

d_call: -
clone_size: -
v_call: TRBV21-1
j_call: TRBJ1-3
cdr3_aa: CASGGVGFSGNTIYF
cdr3_nt: TGTGCCAGCGGGGGGGTGGGGTTCTCTGGAAACACCATATATTTT

d_call: TRBD2
clone_size: few
v_call: TRBV5-1
j_call: TRBJ2-2
cdr3_aa: CASSGGLPAGGELFF
cdr3_nt: TGCGCCAGCAGCGGGGGACTACCCGCAGGCGGGGAGCTGTTTTTT

d_call: -
clone_size: -
v_call: TRBV7-6
j_call: TRBJ1-2
cdr3_aa: CASSPGGGGYTF
cdr3_nt: TGTGCCAGCAGCCCGGGGGGGGGTGGCTACACCTTC

d_call: TRBD1
clone_size: few
v_call: TRBV23-1
j_call: TRBJ2-7
cdr3_aa: CASSQSSQGAVAESYEQYF
cdr3_nt: TGCGCCAGCAGTCAATCGTCTCAGGGGGCGGTAGCGGAGTCCTACGAGCAGTACTTC

d_call: TRBD1
clone_size: -
v_call: TRBV28
j_call: TRBJ2-4
cdr3_aa: CASSLWGTGANIQYF
cdr3_nt: TGTGCCAGCAGTTTATGGGGGACAGGGGCGAACATTCAGTACTTC

d_call: -
clone_size: -
v_call: TRBV10-3
j_call: TRBJ2-1
cdr3_aa: CAISAGRSRYEQFF
cdr3_nt: TGTGCCATCAGCGCGGGTCGATCGAGGTATGAGCAGTTCTTC

d_call: -
clone_size: -
v_call: TRBV6-1
j_call: TRBJ1-1
cdr3_aa: CASMSRAEAFF
cdr3_nt: TGTGCCAGCATGTCTCGCGCTGAAGCTTTCTTT

d_call: -
clone_size: -
v_call: TRBV6-5
j_call: TRBJ1-2
cdr3_aa: CASSLVQAINYGYTF
cdr3_nt: TGTGCCAGCAGTCTCGTACAGGCGATTAACTATGGCTACACCTTC

d_call: -
clone_size: few
v_call: TRBV30
j_call: TRBJ1-5
cdr3_aa: CAWSVRSNQPQHF
cdr3_nt: TGTGCCTGGAGTGTACGGTCCAATCAGCCCCAGCATTTT

d_call: -
clone_size: few
v_call: TRBV30
j_call: TRBJ1-4
cdr3_aa: CAWSVRVSEKLFF
cdr3_nt: TGTGCCTGGAGTGTCCGGGTTAGCGAAAAACTGTTTTTT

d_call: -
clone_size: -
v_call: TRBV6-1
j_call: TRBJ1-6
cdr3_aa: CASSGYLDSPLHF
cdr3_nt: TGTGCCAGCTCCGGGTACCTGGATTCACCCCTCCACTTT

d_call: -
clone_size: -
v_call: TRBV9
j_call: TRBJ2-1
cdr3_aa: CASSVWRQGSNEQFF
cdr3_nt: TGTGCCAGCAGCGTATGGCGGCAGGGATCCAATGAGCAGTTCTTC

d_call: -
clone_size: -
v_call: TRBV28
j_call: TRBJ1-5
cdr3_aa: CASSFRVRQPQHF
cdr3_nt: TGTGCCAGCAGTTTTCGGGTGCGTCAGCCCCAGCATTTT

d_call: -
clone_size: -
v_call: TRBV20-1
j_call: TRBJ2-7
cdr3_aa: CSASDSYEQYF
cdr3_nt: TGCAGTGCTAGCGATAGCTACGAGCAGTACTTC

d_call: -
clone_size: few
v_call: TRBV9
j_call: TRBJ1-2
cdr3_aa: CASSVGQGFGYTF
cdr3_nt: TGTGCCAGCAGCGTAGGGCAGGGATTCGGCTACACCTTC

d_call: -
clone_size: once
v_call: TRBV7-8
j_call: TRBJ2-7
cdr3_aa: CASSSRPSETYEQYF
cdr3_nt: TGTGCCAGCAGCTCCAGACCTAGCGAAACCTACGAGCAGTACTTC

d_call: TRBD2
clone_size: -
v_call: TRBV2
j_call: TRBJ2-1
cdr3_aa: CASSTLASGWNEQFF
cdr3_nt: TGTGCCAGCAGTACACTAGCGTCCGGGTGGAATGAGCAGTTCTTC

d_call: TRBD2
clone_size: few
v_call: TRBV2
j_call: TRBJ2-5
cdr3_aa: CASSEGASGGQETQYF
cdr3_nt: TGTGCCAGCAGTGAAGGGGCTAGCGGGGGGCAAGAGACCCAGTACTTC

d_call: TRBD2
clone_size: -
v_call: TRBV11-2
j_call: TRBJ2-7
cdr3_aa: CASSLGAGGAEQYF
cdr3_nt: TGTGCCAGCTCCCTTGGAGCGGGAGGTGCCGAGCAGTACTTC

d_call: -
clone_size: -
v_call: TRBV6-5
j_call: TRBJ1-2
cdr3_aa: CASRYTRGGYTF
cdr3_nt: TGTGCCAGCAGATATACAAGGGGTGGCTACACCTTC

d_call: TRBD2
clone_size: once
v_call: TRBV9
j_call: TRBJ2-5
cdr3_aa: CASSRGLAGEETQYF
cdr3_nt: TGTGCCAGCAGCAGAGGACTAGCGGGAGAAGAGACCCAGTACTTC

d_call: -
clone_size: -
v_call: TRBV18
j_call: TRBJ2-7
cdr3_aa: CASSPGSANYEQYF
cdr3_nt: TGTGCCAGCTCACCGGGCTCTGCGAACTACGAGCAGTACTTC

d_call: TRBD2
clone_size: -
v_call: TRBV5-4
j_call: TRBJ2-5
cdr3_aa: CASSPRLAGGLETQYF
cdr3_nt: TGTGCCAGCAGCCCCCGACTAGCGGGGGGATTGGAGACCCAGTACTTC

d_call: -
clone_size: -
v_call: TRBV7-9
j_call: TRBJ1-3
cdr3_aa: CASSLGGAAGNTIYF
cdr3_nt: TGTGCCAGCAGCTTAGGCGGGGCGGCAGGAAACACCATATATTTT

d_call: -
clone_size: -
v_call: TRBV7-6
j_call: TRBJ2-7
cdr3_aa: CASVRRPTLDSKPYEQYF
cdr3_nt: TGTGCCAGCGTCAGGCGCCCCACGCTGGACAGTAAACCATACGAGCAGTACTTC

d_call: TRBD2
clone_size: few
v_call: TRBV7-9
j_call: TRBJ2-1
cdr3_aa: CASTRGSGRAVEQFF
cdr3_nt: TGTGCCAGCACCAGAGGTAGCGGGAGGGCGGTTGAGCAGTTCTTC

d_call: -
clone_size: few
v_call: TRBV6-5
j_call: TRBJ2-7
cdr3_aa: CASSDHRILNEQYF
cdr3_nt: TGTGCCAGCAGCGATCACAGGATTTTGAACGAGCAGTACTTC

d_call: -
clone_size: medium-sized
v_call: TRBV27
j_call: TRBJ1-5
cdr3_aa: CASRSGGHQPQHF
cdr3_nt: TGTGCCAGCAGGTCGGGGGGGCATCAGCCCCAGCATTTT

d_call: TRBD1
clone_size: medium-sized
v_call: TRBV6-5
j_call: TRBJ1-2
cdr3_aa: CASSLKQGADYGYTF
cdr3_nt: TGTGCCAGCAGTCTCAAACAGGGGGCAGACTATGGCTACACCTTC

d_call: -
clone_size: -
v_call: TRBV7-9
j_call: TRBJ1-6
cdr3_aa: CASSFSGGADNSPLHF
cdr3_nt: TGTGCCAGCAGCTTTTCTGGGGGCGCGGATAATTCACCCCTCCACTTT

d_call: -
clone_size: once
v_call: TRBV6-5
j_call: TRBJ1-3
cdr3_aa: CASSRQYSGNTIYF
cdr3_nt: TGTGCCAGCAGCCGACAGTACTCTGGAAACACCATATATTTT

d_call: -
clone_size: -
v_call: TRBV6-1
j_call: TRBJ1-5
cdr3_aa: CASSPEMGANQPQHF
cdr3_nt: TGTGCCAGCAGTCCTGAAATGGGGGCCAATCAGCCCCAGCATTTT

d_call: -
clone_size: -
v_call: TRBV9
j_call: TRBJ1-2
cdr3_aa: CASSAGGHPANYGYTF
cdr3_nt: TGTGCCAGCAGCGCGGGGGGACATCCGGCTAACTATGGCTACACCTTC

d_call: TRBD2
clone_size: -
v_call: TRBV28
j_call: TRBJ2-2
cdr3_aa: CATRTSENTGELFF
cdr3_nt: TGTGCCACCCGGACTAGCGAGAACACCGGGGAGCTGTTTTTT

d_call: -
clone_size: -
v_call: TRBV6-5
j_call: TRBJ2-1
cdr3_aa: CASRSGTRVLNEQFF
cdr3_nt: TGTGCCAGCAGGTCCGGGACAAGGGTGTTAAATGAGCAGTTCTTC

d_call: TRBD2
clone_size: -
v_call: TRBV15
j_call: TRBJ2-5
cdr3_aa: CATRGSGRGKETQYF
cdr3_nt: TGTGCCACCAGGGGTAGCGGGAGAGGAAAAGAGACCCAGTACTTC

d_call: -
clone_size: -
v_call: TRBV30
j_call: TRBJ2-3
cdr3_aa: CAWSGKSTDTQYF
cdr3_nt: TGTGCCTGGAGCGGGAAGAGCACAGATACGCAGTATTTT

d_call: -
clone_size: few
v_call: TRBV5-1
j_call: TRBJ2-2
cdr3_aa: CASSLASSANTGELFF
cdr3_nt: TGCGCCAGCAGCTTGGCCTCGAGCGCGAACACCGGGGAGCTGTTTTTT

d_call: -
clone_size: few
v_call: TRBV6-4
j_call: TRBJ2-3
cdr3_aa: CASSDSGATDTQYF
cdr3_nt: TGTGCCAGCAGTGACTCGGGAGCCACAGATACGCAGTATTTT

d_call: -
clone_size: -
v_call: TRBV19
j_call: TRBJ2-1
cdr3_aa: CASSIRLGFEQFF
cdr3_nt: TGTGCCAGTAGTATACGGCTGGGCTTTGAGCAGTTCTTC

d_call: -
clone_size: few
v_call: TRBV18
j_call: TRBJ2-2
cdr3_aa: CASSRTQGANTGELFF
cdr3_nt: TGTGCCAGCTCACGAACACAGGGTGCGAACACCGGGGAGCTGTTTTTT

d_call: TRBD1
clone_size: -
v_call: TRBV6-1
j_call: TRBJ1-2
cdr3_aa: CASSSRDRVTYGYTF
cdr3_nt: TGTGCCAGCAGTAGCCGGGACAGGGTGACATATGGCTACACCTTC

d_call: TRBD1
clone_size: medium-sized
v_call: TRBV27
j_call: TRBJ1-2
cdr3_aa: CASSLAPLQGGYGYTF
cdr3_nt: TGTGCCAGCAGTTTGGCCCCGCTGCAGGGGGGCTATGGCTACACCTTC

d_call: TRBD1
clone_size: -
v_call: TRBV7-9
j_call: TRBJ1-4
cdr3_aa: CASSHDRGNEKLFF
cdr3_nt: TGTGCCAGCAGCCACGACAGGGGCAATGAAAAACTGTTTTTT

d_call: -
clone_size: -
v_call: TRBV4-1
j_call: TRBJ1-5
cdr3_aa: CASSQDLAGLQPQHF
cdr3_nt: TGTGCCAGCAGCCAAGATCTTGCAGGGCTGCAGCCCCAGCATTTT

d_call: TRBD1
clone_size: -
v_call: TRBV5-1
j_call: TRBJ2-1
cdr3_aa: CASSLEPLDREWSEQFF
cdr3_nt: TGCGCCAGCAGCTTGGAGCCCCTGGACAGGGAGTGGAGTGAGCAGTTCTTC

d_call: -
clone_size: -
v_call: TRBV11-2
j_call: TRBJ1-1
cdr3_aa: CASSWSRGYTEAFF
cdr3_nt: TGTGCCAGCAGCTGGAGCCGGGGATACACTGAAGCTTTCTTT

d_call: TRBD1
clone_size: few
v_call: TRBV28
j_call: TRBJ1-2
cdr3_aa: CASSRGGAGGKGGYTF
cdr3_nt: TGTGCCAGCAGCCGTGGGGGGGCAGGGGGCAAGGGTGGCTACACCTTC

d_call: -
clone_size: -
v_call: TRBV10-1
j_call: TRBJ2-3
cdr3_aa: CASSATDTQYF
cdr3_nt: TGCGCCAGCAGTGCTACAGATACGCAGTATTTT

d_call: TRBD1
clone_size: -
v_call: TRBV6-6
j_call: TRBJ2-1
cdr3_aa: CASSRQGNSYNEQFF
cdr3_nt: TGTGCCAGCAGTCGACAGGGTAACTCCTACAATGAGCAGTTCTTC

d_call: -
clone_size: medium-sized
v_call: TRBV2
j_call: TRBJ2-2
cdr3_aa: CASSGGSFNTGELFF
cdr3_nt: TGTGCCAGCAGTGGGGGCAGCTTTAACACCGGGGAGCTGTTTTTT